Shown below are 31 T cell receptor beta chains from a single sample sequenced in a study of cytomegalovirus exposure and HLA in healthy donors. The PCR had 60 Vbeta and 13 Jbeta primers. Here immunoSEQ multiplex PCR was the method, and the copy in TCRdb shows in-frame clones only, minus some. The sample records approximately 92,000 clones, 81% being singletons. Sequencing was done on a sample of PBMCs. The source of these receptors is a woman in her 70s in good health and CMV-seropositive.

The chain employs TRBV4-2 and TRBJ1-3; no firm D call. Between the trimmed V and J ends, which lost 0 bases and 0 bases, there was a span of 12 bases. This CDR3 has 17 residues. Germline loops: CDR1 LGHNA, CDR2 YNFKEQ. In nucleotides, the CDR3 is TGTGCCAGCAGCCAAGATTTGCAGGACTACTCTGGAAACACCATATATTTT. Its translation: CASSQDLQDYSGNTIYF.

The chain carries TRBV7-9 and TRBJ1-2; TRBD1 matches 7 bases. Germline CDR1 and CDR2: SEHNR and FQNEAQ (reference sequence). CDR3 length: 13 residues. The V segment lost 5 bases and the J segment 4 bases; nucleotides outside the gene matches: 4. CDR3: CASSLGTAYGYTF. For the CDR3, the DNA is TGTGCCAGCAGCCTCGGGACAGCCTATGGCTACACCTTC.

The chain joins TRBV19 to TRBJ2-2, with 10 bases identical to TRBD1. V shed 4 bases and J 5 bases; nucleotides not matched to a gene: 4. CDR3 size: 15 residues. In germline, CDR1 is LNHDA, CDR2 SQIVND (reference sequence). Here the CDR3 reads CASSKGQGRTGELFF. In nucleotides, the CDR3 is TGTGCCAGTAGTAAGGGACAGGGGCGGACCGGGGAGCTGTTTTTT.

The rearrangement uses TRBV18 and TRBJ1-5, with 8 positions matching TRBD1. J was trimmed by 2 bases and V by 4 bases; bases with no gene match: 1. This CDR3 comprises 14 residues. Germline loops: CDR1 KGHSH, CDR2 LQKENI. CDR3 coding DNA: TGTGCCAGCTCACGGGGACAGGGCAATCAGCCCCAGCATTTT. Encoded protein: CASSRGQGNQPQHF.

The rearrangement links TRBV9 to TRBJ2-7; D remains unclear. Germline CDR1 reads SGDLS; CDR2 reads YYNGEE. The V end was cut by 1 base, the J end by 0 bases, with 8 bases between. The CDR3 consists of 14 residues. The CDR3 bases are TGTGCCAGCAGCGTAAAAAGCGACTCCTACGAGCAGTACTTC. Residues: CASSVKSDSYEQYF. Filled out from reference TRBV9 and TRBJ2-7, the complete variable domain reads DSGVTQTPKHLITATGQRVTLRCSPRSGDLSVYWYQQSLDQGLQFLIQYYNGEERAKGNILERFSAQQFPDLHSELNLSSLELGDSALYFCASSVKSDSYEQYFGPGTRLTVT.

The chain uses TRBV5-1 and TRBJ2-1; D is perhaps TRBD2 (5 bases). Germline CDR1 SGHRS, CDR2 YFSETQ. The ends were cut back, 0 bases at V and 1 base at J, with 14 bases in the middle. This CDR3 comprises 17 residues. The CDR3 loop is CASSLEGNSASYNEQFF. CDR3 sequence (DNA): TGCGCCAGCAGCTTGGAAGGGAATAGCGCTTCCTACAATGAGCAGTTCTTC.

A word on this clone: The same CDR3 arises from other DNA sequences in this sample as well. The chain employs TRBV7-9 and TRBJ2-7, with TRBD1 matching 8 bases. CDR1 and CDR2 from the germline V gene are SEHNR and FQNEAQ (reference sequence). The CDR3 totals 14 residues. V was clipped by 0 bases and J by 2 bases; unmatched bases: 0. CDR3 amino acids: CASSLAGQAYEQYF. The CDR3 DNA follows: TGTGCCAGCAGCTTAGCGGGACAGGCCTACGAGCAGTACTTC.

The chain couples TRBV6-5 to TRBJ1-1; no clear D gene. Between the trimmed V and J ends, which lost 6 bases and 4 bases, there was a span of 15 bases. There are 14 residues in the CDR3. Germline V CDR1 and CDR2: MNHEY, SVGAGI. The DNA for the CDR3 is TGTGCCAGCAGATTTGGAGGGAGTAGCACTGAAGCTTTCTTT. This gives the protein CASRFGGSSTEAFF.

This clone was counted a few times. V gene TRBV18 combines with J gene TRBJ2-7; 7 bases fit TRBD1. CDR3 length: 16 residues. Germline CDR1 reads KGHSH; CDR2 reads LQKENI. V was clipped by 3 bases and J by 3 bases; unmatched bases: 11. The CDR3 reads CASSPYQSGTVYEQYF. The CDR3 bases are TGTGCCAGCTCACCTTACCAATCCGGGACAGTCTACGAGCAGTACTTC.

The table lists this clone with a count of one. This chain uses TRBV7-2 with TRBJ2-3; D unclear. V was shortened by 0 bases and J by 0 bases, with 4 bases between the two germline ends. This CDR3 comprises 14 residues. Germline CDR1 is SGHTA and CDR2 is FQGNSA. The CDR3 region is CASSLAQSTDTQYF. Here the CDR3 DNA reads TGTGCCAGCAGCTTAGCACAGAGCACAGATACGCAGTATTTT.

The V gene is TRBV14, the J gene TRBJ2-4; 16 nucleotides line up with TRBD2. The CDR3 is 17 residues long. In germline, CDR1 is SGHDN, CDR2 FVKESK. The junction had 7 bases not matched to a gene; V was cut back by 4 bases and J by 7 bases. The CDR3 sequence: CASSRGLAGGPGNIQYF. DNA of the CDR3: TGTGCCAGCAGCCGGGGACTAGCGGGAGGGCCGGGGAACATTCAGTACTTC.

V and J are TRBV28 and TRBJ2-7, with TRBD1 identical over 7 bases. The CDR3 covers 15 residues. Per the germline V gene, CDR1 is MDHEN and CDR2 is SYDVKM. V lost 7 bases to trimming and J lost 6 bases; unmatched junction nucleotides: 15. The CDR3 spells CASTAAGRGLGEQYF. The CDR3 bases are TGTGCCAGCACCGCCGCGGGCAGGGGGTTGGGCGAGCAGTACTTC.

This clone was counted between two and nine times. The chain is built from TRBV18 and TRBJ1-1; D is unresolved. Germline V lookup: CDR1 KGHSH, CDR2 LQKENI. V lost 5 bases, J lost 5 bases, and 6 bases lay in between. This CDR3 comprises 11 residues. CDR3 sequence reads: CASSKLTEAFF. The CDR3 nucleotides read TGTGCCAGCTCAAAACTAACTGAAGCTTTCTTT.

The rearrangement uses TRBV28 and TRBJ2-5, with a tentative D call TRBD1 (6 bases). V lost 7 bases to trimming and J lost 1 base, with 10 bases between them. CDR3 length equals 13 residues. Germline loops: CDR1 MDHEN, CDR2 SYDVKM. The CDR3 protein is CASTQGTQETQYF. CDR3 DNA sequence: TGTGCCAGCACCCAGGGGACCCAAGAGACCCAGTACTTC.

The chain joins TRBV18 to TRBJ1-4; D perhaps matches TRBD1 (5 bases). V was pared by 6 bases and J by 5 bases, with 10 bases between. This CDR3 spans 13 amino acids. Germline-derived CDR1 and CDR2 are KGHSH and LQKENI. CDR3 amino acids: CASSRGTNEKLFF. The CDR3 region has the DNA TGTGCCAGCTCGCGGGGGACCAATGAAAAACTGTTTTTT.

In its sample, this clone was seen a few times. CDR3: CASSLEGRELFF. The DNA for the CDR3 is TGCGCCAGCAGCTTGGAGGGCAGGGAACTGTTTTTT. The genes are TRBV5-1 and TRBJ1-4; tentative D call: TRBD1 (5 bases). V was cut by 0 bases and J by 12 bases, with 9 bases left in between. CDR1 is SGHRS, CDR2 YFSETQ, per germline. This CDR3 region has 12 residues.

The chain combines TRBV28 with TRBJ2-1; the match to TRBD2 covers 7 bases. Germline CDR1 reads MDHEN; CDR2 reads SYDVKM. The V segment lost 1 base and the J segment 4 bases; nucleotides outside the gene matches: 7. The length of the CDR3 is 16 residues. CDR3 amino acids: CASSLLSGGLYNEQFF. As DNA, the CDR3 is TGTGCCAGCAGTTTATTATCGGGAGGTCTATACAATGAGCAGTTCTTC.

The chain couples TRBV29-1 to TRBJ2-1; TRBD1 matches at 8 bases. CDR3 length: 13 amino acids. In germline, CDR1 is SQVTM, CDR2 ANQGSEA. V lost 2 bases to trimming and J lost 9 bases; unmatched junction nucleotides: 6. DNA for the CDR3: TGCAGCGTTGAACTACAGGGGGACGGTGAGCAGTTCTTC. Translated, it gives CSVELQGDGEQFF.

The chain links TRBV4-1 to TRBJ2-1; D perhaps matches TRBD1 (5 bases). V was shortened by 1 base and J by 12 bases, with 19 bases between the two germline ends. CDR1 is MGHRA and CDR2 is YSYEKL in the germline V gene. The CDR3 has 15 amino acids. The CDR3 protein is CASSQAGAVGHGQFF. The CDR3 bases are TGCGCCAGCAGCCAAGCTGGGGCAGTGGGGCATGGGCAGTTCTTC.

Concerning this clone: One end of the junction varies from germline; a read error may be responsible. This same CDR3 is encoded by further DNA sequences in the sample. V is TRBV7-3 and J is TRBJ1-1; the match to TRBD1 covers 8 bases. CDR3 size: 14 residues. Looked up from germline, CDR1 is SGHTA and CDR2 is FQGTGA. The CDR3 region is CASSLTGVNTEAFF. The CDR3 DNA reads TGTGCCAGCAGCTTGACAGGGGTGAACACTGAGGCTTTCTTT.

The CDR3 DNA reads as TGCGCCAGCAGCTTGCTAGCGGGAAATGGGGCCGGGGAGCTGTTTTTT. This gives the protein CASSLLAGNGAGELFF. This rearrangement joins TRBV5-1 to TRBJ2-2; 9 bases line up with TRBD2. After removal of 1 base from V and 6 bases from J, the junction contained 7 bases not matched to a gene. Germline V gene data show CDR1 as SGHRS and CDR2 as YFSETQ. This CDR3 has 16 amino acids.

The chain has TRBV14 and TRBJ1-6; D call uncertain. The germline V gene has CDR1 SGHDN and CDR2 FVKESK. The CDR3 length is 14 residues. The germline V and J ends were trimmed by 2 bases and 7 bases, with 9 bases remaining between them. CDR3 DNA sequence: TGTGCCAGCAGCCAAACGCGGGGAAATTCACCCCTCCACTTT. Amino acids: CASSQTRGNSPLHF. The variable domain in full, completed from reference TRBV14 and TRBJ1-6, reads EAGVTQFPSHSVIEKGQTVTLRCDPISGHDNLYWYRRVMGKEIKFLLHFVKESKQDESGMPNNRFLAERTGGTYSTLKVQPAELEDSGVYFCASSQTRGNSPLHFGNGTRLTVT.

The rearrangement links TRBV6-1 to TRBJ2-1; 14 bases are shared with TRBD2. With 6 bases clipped from V and 7 bases from J, the junction kept 5 bases outside the gene matches. The CDR3 loop spans 15 amino acids. Germline V gene lookup returns CDR1 MNHNS and CDR2 SASEGT. CDR3 sequence (DNA): TGTGCCAGCAGCTCCGGACTAGCGGGAGGTAATGAGCAGTTCTTC. Translating gives CASSSGLAGGNEQFF.

Here the CDR3 reads CAPPTGASSPGNQPQHF. As DNA, the CDR3 is TGTGCCCCACCGACAGGGGCCTCCTCTCCGGGCAATCAGCCCCAGCATTTT. The rearrangement links TRBV30 to TRBJ1-5; the match to TRBD1 covers 8 bases. This CDR3 spans 17 amino acids. Germline V lookup: CDR1 GTSNPN, CDR2 SVGIG (reference sequence). Trimming removed 8 bases from V and 2 bases from J; junction bases left unmatched: 17.

The rearrangement joins TRBV6-5 to TRBJ2-7; D is possibly TRBD2 (7 bases). This CDR3 has 12 amino acids. V was pared by 7 bases and J by 6 bases, with 13 bases between. CDR1 is MNHEY and CDR2 is SVGAGI in the germline V gene. The CDR3 spells CASTRGGGEQYF. The CDR3 DNA follows: TGTGCCAGCACTAGGGGAGGGGGCGAGCAGTACTTC.

The genes are TRBV14 and TRBJ2-5; TRBD1 matches 8 bases. Matching the DNA end better, TRBJ2-7 makes the J call doubtful. Germline CDR1 reads SGHDN; CDR2 reads FVKESK. The CDR3 covers 16 residues. The CDR3 reads CASSAPGTGPSYEQYF. The CDR3 DNA reads TGTGCCAGCAGCGCTCCCGGGACAGGACCCTCCTACGAGCAGTACTTC.

This clone was seen a single time. This chain joins TRBV11-1 and TRBJ2-5; no definite D call. This CDR3 region has 12 residues. The germline gives CDR1 SGHAT, CDR2 FQDESV (reference sequence). V gave up 3 bases and J gave up 1 base, with 3 bases separating them. CDR3 loop: CASSFGQETQYF. CDR3 bases: TGTGCCAGCAGCTTCGGCCAAGAGACCCAGTACTTC.

This chain connects TRBV6-5 to TRBJ2-7, with 10 bases identical to TRBD2. This CDR3 has 15 amino acids. The V segment lost 7 bases and the J segment 2 bases; nucleotides outside the gene matches: 8. Germline CDR1 is MNHEY and CDR2 is SVGAGI. CDR3 DNA: TGTGCCAGCAATTCTCTAGCGGGAGCTGCCTACGAGCAGTACTTC. Translation: CASNSLAGAAYEQYF.

The chain combines TRBV5-5 with TRBJ1-2; TRBD1 might be the D (6 bases). CDR1 is SGHKS and CDR2 is YYEKEE in the germline V gene (reference sequence). The CDR3 extends over 15 amino acids. The ends were cut back, 0 bases at V and 6 bases at J, with 15 bases in the middle. The CDR3 loop is CASSLASIQGNGYTF. The CDR3 DNA reads as TGTGCCAGCAGCTTGGCCTCAATCCAGGGGAATGGCTACACCTTC.

A remark on this clone: The junction and the germline gene differ at one end; a read error may be behind it. This sample includes further DNA sequences coding for the same CDR3. The chain links TRBV7-9 to TRBJ2-7; tentatively, D is TRBD1 or TRBD2 (8 bases each). This CDR3 has 14 amino acids. Germline V gene lookup returns CDR1 SEHNR and CDR2 FQNEAQ (reference sequence). The CDR3: CASSLAGQAYEQYF. The CDR3 DNA reads as TGCGCCAGCAGCTTAGCGGGACAGGCCTACGAGCAGTACTTC.

The chain employs TRBV19 and TRBJ2-1; 10 positions agree with TRBD2. Germline CDR1 reads LNHDA; CDR2 reads SQIVND (reference sequence). Unmatched junction bases numbered 3, after V lost 2 bases and J lost 5 bases. The CDR3 is made up of 15 amino acids. The CDR3 DNA is TGTGCCAGTAGTATAAGCGGGAGGGCCCACAATGAGCAGTTCTTC. It codes for CASSISGRAHNEQFF.